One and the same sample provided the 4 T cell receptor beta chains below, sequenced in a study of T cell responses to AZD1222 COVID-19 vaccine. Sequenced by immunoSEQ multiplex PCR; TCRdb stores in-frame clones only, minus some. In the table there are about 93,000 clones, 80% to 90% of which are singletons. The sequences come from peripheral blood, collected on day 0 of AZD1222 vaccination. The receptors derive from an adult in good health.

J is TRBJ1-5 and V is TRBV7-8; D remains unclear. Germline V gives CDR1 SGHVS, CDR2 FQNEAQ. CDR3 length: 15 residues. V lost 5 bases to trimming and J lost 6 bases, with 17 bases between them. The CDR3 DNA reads TGTGCCAGCAGCCCTGGGTCGGGGTCGGGTCAGCCCCAGCATTTT. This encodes CASSPGSGSGQPQHF.

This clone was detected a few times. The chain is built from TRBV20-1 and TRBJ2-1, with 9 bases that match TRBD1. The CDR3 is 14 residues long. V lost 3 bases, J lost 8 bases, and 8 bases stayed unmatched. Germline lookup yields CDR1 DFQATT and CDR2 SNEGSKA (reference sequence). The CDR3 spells CSASRDRVSDEQFF. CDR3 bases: TGCAGTGCTAGTCGGGACAGGGTGTCCGATGAGCAGTTCTTC.

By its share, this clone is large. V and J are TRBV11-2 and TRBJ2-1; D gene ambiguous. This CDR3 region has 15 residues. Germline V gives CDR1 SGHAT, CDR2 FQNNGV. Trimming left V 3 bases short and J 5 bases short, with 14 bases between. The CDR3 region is CASSFLGPRDNEQFF. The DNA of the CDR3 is TGTGCCAGCAGCTTTTTAGGACCGAGAGACAATGAGCAGTTCTTC.

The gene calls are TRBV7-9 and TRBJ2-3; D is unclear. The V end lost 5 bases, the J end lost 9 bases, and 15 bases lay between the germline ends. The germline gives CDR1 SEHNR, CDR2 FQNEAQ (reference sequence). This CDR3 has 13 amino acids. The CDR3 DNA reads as TGTGCCAGCAGCCTCGGAAACGTTGGGACGCAGTATTTT. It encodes CASSLGNVGTQYF.